What follows is one TCR beta chain and its context. Other DNA variants within this sample encode the same CDR3. Everyone who donated was a Caucasian adult who lived in Nashville, Tennessee. Generated by immunoSEQ multiplex PCR, the TCRdb table keeps only in-frame clones and is missing some. Among a few million clones listed, around 90% were seen once. This sample is drawn from a study of shared clonotypes between healthy human individuals. This CDR3 region has 14 residues. After removal of 2 bases from V and 5 bases from J, the junction contained 5 bases not matched to a gene. Germline lookup yields CDR1 KGHSH and CDR2 LQKENI.

Sequences were obtained from naive CD4+ T cells from PBMCs. Subset meaning: CD45RA+ positively selected. The clonotype was recovered from a man between 18 and 35 years old in good health. Some clones in this sample may be carry-over from other donors' samples. This sequence joins TRBV18 and TRBJ1-1; the match to TRBD1 covers 7 bases. CDR3 loop: CASSPEGAGTEAFF. CDR3 DNA sequence: TGTGCCAGCTCACCAGAGGGGGCAGGTACTGAAGCTTTCTTT.